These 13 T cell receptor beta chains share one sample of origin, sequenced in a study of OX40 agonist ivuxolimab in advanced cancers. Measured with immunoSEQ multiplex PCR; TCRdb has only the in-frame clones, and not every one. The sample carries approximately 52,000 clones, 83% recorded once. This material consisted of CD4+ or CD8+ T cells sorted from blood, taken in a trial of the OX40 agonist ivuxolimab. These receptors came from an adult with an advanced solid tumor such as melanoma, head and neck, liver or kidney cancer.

CDR3 nucleotide sequence: TGTGCCAGCAGCTTAGATCGTGGGGTGTTAGGGAACTATGGCTACACCTTC. As protein: CASSLDRGVLGNYGYTF. The chain joins TRBV11-2 to TRBJ1-2; D unclear. The CDR3 totals 17 residues. Germline loops: CDR1 SGHAT, CDR2 FQNNGV. V was shortened by 0 bases and J by 2 bases, with 16 bases between the two germline ends.

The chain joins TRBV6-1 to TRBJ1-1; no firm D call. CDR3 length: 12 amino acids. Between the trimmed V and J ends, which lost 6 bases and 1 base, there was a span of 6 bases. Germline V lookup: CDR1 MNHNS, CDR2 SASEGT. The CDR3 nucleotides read TGTGCCAGCAGGGGTCCGAACACTGAAGCTTTCTTT. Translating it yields CASRGPNTEAFF.

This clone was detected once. CDR3 DNA: TGCAGCGTTGGGCAGACCTACAATGAGCAGTTCTTC. This codes for CSVGQTYNEQFF. The V call is TRBV29-1, the J call TRBJ2-1; no clear D. The CDR3 has 12 residues. Germline CDR1 SQVTM, CDR2 ANQGSEA. V was shortened by 4 bases and J by 2 bases, with 6 bases between the two germline ends.

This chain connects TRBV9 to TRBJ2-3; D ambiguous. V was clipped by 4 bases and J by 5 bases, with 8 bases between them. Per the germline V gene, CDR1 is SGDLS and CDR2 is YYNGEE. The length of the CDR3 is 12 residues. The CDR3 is CASSLSQDTQYF. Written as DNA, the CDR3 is TGTGCCAGCAGCCTGTCCCAAGATACGCAGTATTTT.

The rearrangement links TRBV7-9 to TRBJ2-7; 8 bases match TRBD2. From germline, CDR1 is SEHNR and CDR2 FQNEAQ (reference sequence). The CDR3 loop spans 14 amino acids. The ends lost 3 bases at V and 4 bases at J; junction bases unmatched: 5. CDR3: CASSFSGGGYEQYF. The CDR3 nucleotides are TGTGCCAGCAGCTTCAGCGGGGGTGGTTACGAGCAGTACTTC. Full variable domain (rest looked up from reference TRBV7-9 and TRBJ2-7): DTGVSQNPRHKITKRGQNVTFRCDPISEHNRLYWYRQTLGQGPEFLTYFQNEAQLEKSRLLSDRFSAERPKGSFSTLEIQRTEQGDSAMYLCASSFSGGGYEQYFGPGTRLTVT.

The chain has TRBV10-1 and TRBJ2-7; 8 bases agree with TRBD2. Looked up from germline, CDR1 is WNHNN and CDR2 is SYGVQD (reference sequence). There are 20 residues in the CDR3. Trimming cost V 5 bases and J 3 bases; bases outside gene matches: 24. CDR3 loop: CASSFTPGGAVNPAIYEQYF. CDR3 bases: TGCGCCAGCAGTTTCACCCCGGGGGGGGCGGTGAACCCAGCCATCTACGAGCAGTACTTC.

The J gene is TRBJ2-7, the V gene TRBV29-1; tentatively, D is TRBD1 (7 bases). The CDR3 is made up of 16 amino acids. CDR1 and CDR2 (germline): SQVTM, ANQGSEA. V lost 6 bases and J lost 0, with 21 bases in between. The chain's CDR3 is CSVMGGPRQGSYEQYF. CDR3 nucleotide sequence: TGCAGCGTGATGGGGGGTCCGAGACAGGGCTCCTACGAGCAGTACTTC.

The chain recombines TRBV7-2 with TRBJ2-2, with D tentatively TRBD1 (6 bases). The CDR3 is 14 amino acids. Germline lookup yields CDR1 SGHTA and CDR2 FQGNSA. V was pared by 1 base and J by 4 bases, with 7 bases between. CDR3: CASSLVGGTGELFF. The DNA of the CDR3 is TGTGCCAGCAGCTTAGTAGGGGGCACCGGGGAGCTGTTTTTT.

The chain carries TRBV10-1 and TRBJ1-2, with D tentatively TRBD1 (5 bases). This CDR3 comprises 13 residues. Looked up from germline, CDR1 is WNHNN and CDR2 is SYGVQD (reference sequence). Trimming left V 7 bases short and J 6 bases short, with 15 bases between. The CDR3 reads CASIRGRLHGYTF. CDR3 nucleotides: TGCGCCAGCATTCGGGGCAGGTTACATGGCTACACCTTC.

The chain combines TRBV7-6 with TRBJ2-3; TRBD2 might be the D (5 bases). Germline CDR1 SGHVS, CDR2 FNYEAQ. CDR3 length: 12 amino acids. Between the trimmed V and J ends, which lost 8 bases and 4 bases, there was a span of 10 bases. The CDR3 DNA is TGTGCCAGCGGAGGCCTTTCAGATACGCAGTATTTT. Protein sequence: CASGGLSDTQYF.

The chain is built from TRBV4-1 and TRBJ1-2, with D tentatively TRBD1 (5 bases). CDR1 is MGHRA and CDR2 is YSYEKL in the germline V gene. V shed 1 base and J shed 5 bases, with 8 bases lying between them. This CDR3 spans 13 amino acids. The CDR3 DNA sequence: TGCGCCAGCAGCCAAGGCCGGGGGTATGGCTACACCTTC. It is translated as CASSQGRGYGYTF.

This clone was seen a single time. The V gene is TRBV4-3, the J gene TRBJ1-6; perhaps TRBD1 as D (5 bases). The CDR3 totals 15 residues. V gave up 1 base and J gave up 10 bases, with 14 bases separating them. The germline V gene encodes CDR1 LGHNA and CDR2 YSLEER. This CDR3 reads CASSQGSGARSPLHF. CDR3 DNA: TGCGCCAGCAGCCAAGGATCTGGGGCGCGCTCACCCCTCCACTTT.

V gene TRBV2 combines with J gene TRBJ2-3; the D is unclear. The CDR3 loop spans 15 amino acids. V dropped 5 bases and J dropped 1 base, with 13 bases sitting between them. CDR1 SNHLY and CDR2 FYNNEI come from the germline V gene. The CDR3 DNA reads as TGTGCCAGCAGTTCGAAGGTTCTGGGCACAGATACGCAGTATTTT. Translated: CASSSKVLGTDTQYF.